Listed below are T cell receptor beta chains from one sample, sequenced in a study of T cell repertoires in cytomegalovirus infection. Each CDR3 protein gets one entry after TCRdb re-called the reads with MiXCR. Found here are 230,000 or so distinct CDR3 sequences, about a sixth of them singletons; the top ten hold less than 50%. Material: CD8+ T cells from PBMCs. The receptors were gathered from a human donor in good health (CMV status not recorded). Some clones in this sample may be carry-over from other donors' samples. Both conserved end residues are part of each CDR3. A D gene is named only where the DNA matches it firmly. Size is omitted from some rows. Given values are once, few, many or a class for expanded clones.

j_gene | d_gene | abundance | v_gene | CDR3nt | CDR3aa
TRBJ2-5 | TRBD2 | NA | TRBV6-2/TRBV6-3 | TGTGCCAGCAGTTACTACAGCGGGGGACGCCAAGAGACCCAGTACTTC | CASSYYSGGRQETQYF
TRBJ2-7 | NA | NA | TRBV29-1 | TGCAGCGTTAAAGTCCTCGGGGTCGAGCAGTACTTC | CSVKVLGVEQYF
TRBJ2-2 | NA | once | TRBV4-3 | TGCGCCAGCAGCTATACAAGGGGGGGCACCGGGGAGCTGTTTTTT | CASSYTRGGTGELFF
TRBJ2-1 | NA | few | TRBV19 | TGTGCCAGTAGTTCACAGCCAGTGATGTTCTTC | CASSSQPVMFF
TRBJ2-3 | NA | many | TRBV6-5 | TGTGCCAGCAGTCCCTGGACGGATGGCACAGATACGCAGTATTTT | CASSPWTDGTDTQYF
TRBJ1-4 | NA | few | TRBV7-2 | TGTGCCAGCAGCTTAGGATTTACAGGGCGGACTAATGAAAAACTGTTTTTT | CASSLGFTGRTNEKLFF
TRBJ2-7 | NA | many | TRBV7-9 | TGTGCCAGCAGCTTCAGCCAGGGTCCCTCCTACGAGCAGTACTTC | CASSFSQGPSYEQYF
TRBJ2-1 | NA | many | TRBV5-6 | TGTGCCAGCAGCCAGATGACCCCGGCGACTTACAATGAGCAGTTCTTC | CASSQMTPATYNEQFF
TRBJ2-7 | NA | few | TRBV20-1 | TGCAGTGCTAGGGAACTTACAGGGCACGAGCAGTACTTC | CSARELTGHEQYF
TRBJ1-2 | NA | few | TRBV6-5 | TGTGCCAGCAGTTACTCGTTCGGGGGGTTGAGCTACACCTTC | CASSYSFGGLSYTF
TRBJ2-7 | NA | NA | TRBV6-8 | TGTGCCAGCAGGGACCGGGTAAGCTTCGAGCAGTACTTC | CASRDRVSFEQYF
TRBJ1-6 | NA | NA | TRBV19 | TGTGCCAGTACGTTAGGTTGGAATTCACCCCTCCACTTT | CASTLGWNSPLHF
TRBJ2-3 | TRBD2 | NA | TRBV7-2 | TGTGCCAGCAGCTACTCACGGGAGGGTTGGGATACGCAGTATTTT | CASSYSREGWDTQYF
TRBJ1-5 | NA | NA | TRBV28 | TGTGCCAGCAGTCCTGACAGGACCAATCAGCCCCAGCATTTT | CASSPDRTNQPQHF
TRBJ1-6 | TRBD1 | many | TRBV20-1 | TGCAGTGCTAGTGGTTCTGGGGCAGGGGGCTCCTATAATTCACCCCTCCACTTT | CSASGSGAGGSYNSPLHF
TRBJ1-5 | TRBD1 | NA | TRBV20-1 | TGCAGTGCTAGAGTACAGGGGGCGATTCAGCCCCAGCATTTT | CSARVQGAIQPQHF
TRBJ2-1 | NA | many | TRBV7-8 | TGTGCCAGCAGCTTAGTGACTGGACTGAGCAGCTCCTACAATGAGCAGTTCTTC | CASSLVTGLSSSYNEQFF
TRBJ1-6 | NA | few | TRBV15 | TGTGCCACCAGCCGGGAGGCCGATTCACCCCTCCACTTT | CATSREADSPLHF
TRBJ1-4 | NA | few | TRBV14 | TGTGCCAGCAGCCAACATCTGACAGGCCTTAATGAAAAACTGTTTTTT | CASSQHLTGLNEKLFF
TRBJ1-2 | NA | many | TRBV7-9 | TGTGCCAGCAGCTTGGGGCAGGACCTGAACTATGGCTACACCTTC | CASSLGQDLNYGYTF